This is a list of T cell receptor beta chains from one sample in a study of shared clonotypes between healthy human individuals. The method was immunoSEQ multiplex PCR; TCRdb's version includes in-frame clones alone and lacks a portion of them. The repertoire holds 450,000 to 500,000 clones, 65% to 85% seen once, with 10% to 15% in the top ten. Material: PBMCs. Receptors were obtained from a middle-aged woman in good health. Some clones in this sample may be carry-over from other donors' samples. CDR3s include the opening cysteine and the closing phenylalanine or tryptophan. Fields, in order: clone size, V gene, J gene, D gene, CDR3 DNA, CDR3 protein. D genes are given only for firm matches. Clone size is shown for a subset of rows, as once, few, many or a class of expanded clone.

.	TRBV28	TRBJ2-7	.	TGTGCCAGCAGTCCCCCCCTCGGGAGCTCCTACGAGCAGTACTTC	CASSPPLGSSYEQYF
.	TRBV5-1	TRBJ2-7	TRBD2	TGCGCCAGCAGCTTGGCCGGGACTAGCGGGACCTACGAGCAGTACTTC	CASSLAGTSGTYEQYF
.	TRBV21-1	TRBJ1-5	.	TGTGCCAGCAGCAACCGCCCCCCGTATAGCAATCAGCCCCAGCATTTT	CASSNRPPYSNQPQHF
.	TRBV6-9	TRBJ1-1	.	TGTGCCAGCATATCCTATCCGGAGGACACTGAAGCTTTCTTT	CASISYPEDTEAFF
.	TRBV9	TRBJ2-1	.	TGTGCCAGCAGCGTAGTGGGAGTCAATGAGCAGTTCTTC	CASSVVGVNEQFF
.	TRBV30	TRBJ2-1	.	TGTGCCTGGAGGGACACAGACTACAATGAGCAGTTCTTC	CAWRDTDYNEQFF
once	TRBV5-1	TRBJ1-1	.	TGCGCCAGCAGCTTTGAGATAACCACTGAAGCTTTCTTT	CASSFEITTEAFF
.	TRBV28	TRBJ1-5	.	TGTGCCAGCAGTTTAAGCGGGACCCGAAGGGATCAGCCCCAGCATTTT	CASSLSGTRRDQPQHF
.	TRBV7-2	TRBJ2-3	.	TGTGCCAGCAGCTTAAGGCCCCCGGGACCCAGCACAGATACGCAGTATTTT	CASSLRPPGPSTDTQYF
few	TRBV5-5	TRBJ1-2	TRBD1	TGTGCCAGCAGCTTGGTGGGACAGGGTTATGGCTACACCTTC	CASSLVGQGYGYTF
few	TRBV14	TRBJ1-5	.	TGTGCCAGCAGCCTCGGGGATTATCAGCCCCAGCATTTT	CASSLGDYQPQHF
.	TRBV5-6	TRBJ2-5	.	TGTGCCAGCAGCTTGGTTCTAGTGGGGGAGACCCAGTACTTC	CASSLVLVGETQYF
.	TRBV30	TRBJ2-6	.	TGTGCCTGTGGAGGACAGTTGGGTGGGGCCAACGTCCTGACTTTC	CACGGQLGGANVLTF
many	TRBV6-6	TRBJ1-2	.	TGTGCCAGCGGGCGACCGACAGATCTTGGCTACACCTTC	CASGRPTDLGYTF
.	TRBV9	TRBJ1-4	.	TGTGCCAGCAGCTCTCGGACAGCTAAAGCAACTAATGAAAAACTGTTTTTT	CASSSRTAKATNEKLFF
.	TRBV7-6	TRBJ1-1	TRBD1	TGTGCCAGCAGCTTTGGGACAGGGGTGAACACTGAAGCTTTCTTT	CASSFGTGVNTEAFF
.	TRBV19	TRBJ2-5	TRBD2	TGTGCCAGTAGTTTTCTCAAGCGGGAACAAGAGACCCAGTACTTC	CASSFLKREQETQYF
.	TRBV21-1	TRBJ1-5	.	TGTGCCAGCAGCAAAGGTGGCAGTGATAGCAATCAGCCCCAGCATTTT	CASSKGGSDSNQPQHF
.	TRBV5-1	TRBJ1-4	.	TGCGCCAGCAGCTCCGAGGGGGGCTCAGCAGAAAAACTGTTTTTT	CASSSEGGSAEKLFF
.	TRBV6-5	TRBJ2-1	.	TGTGCCAGCAGTTACCGGGGCAATGAGCAGTTCTTC	CASSYRGNEQFF
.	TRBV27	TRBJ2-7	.	TGTGCCAGCAGTTTAGGGGCCGCAGGGGTAGGGTACGAGCAGTACTTC	CASSLGAAGVGYEQYF
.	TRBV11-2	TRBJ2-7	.	TGTGCCAGCAGCCCCCGGGGGGGACAGGGCCTCGAGCAGTACTTC	CASSPRGGQGLEQYF